Listed below are T cell receptor beta chains from one sample, sequenced in a study of cytomegalovirus exposure and HLA in healthy donors. Only in-frame clones appear in the TCRdb table, and some are missing; sequencing was by immunoSEQ multiplex PCR. Among about 85,000 clones listed, roughly three quarters were seen once. The source material was PBMCs. The source is a woman between 45 and 60 years old in good health and CMV-seropositive. Both conserved end residues are part of each CDR3. A D gene is named only where the DNA matches it firmly. Clone size is stated in some rows and not others, as once, few, many or a class when expanded.

TRBJ1-2 | NA | 14 | TRBD1 | TRBV5-1 | CASSSGTGAGGYTF | TGCGCCAGCAGCTCCGGGACAGGGGCGGGCGGCTACACCTTC
TRBJ2-2 | NA | 14 | TRBD1 | TRBV7-3 | CASSLLQGTGELFF | TGTGCCAGCAGCTTATTACAGGGGACCGGGGAGCTGTTTTTT
TRBJ1-2 | NA | 11 | NA | TRBV5-1 | CASSLGQALTF | TGCGCCAGCAGCTTGGGTCAGGCCCTGACCTTC
TRBJ1-4 | NA | 14 | NA | TRBV19 | CASSIGRINEKLFF | TGTGCCAGTAGTATCGGCAGGATTAATGAAAAACTGTTTTTT
TRBJ2-3 | NA | 13 | NA | TRBV6-5 | CASSYRGAVTQYF | TGTGCCAGCAGTTACAGGGGTGCAGTTACGCAGTATTTT
TRBJ1-2 | NA | 13 | NA | TRBV19 | CASSRSPGLPYTF | TGTGCCAGTAGTAGATCGCCGGGATTACCCTACACCTTC
TRBJ2-1 | NA | 12 | NA | TRBV5-4 | CASSWTGDEQFF | TGTGCCAGCAGCTGGACCGGGGATGAGCAGTTCTTC
TRBJ1-4 | NA | 14 | NA | TRBV2 | CASLGGILNEKLFF | TGTGCCAGCTTGGGCGGGATCCTTAATGAAAAACTGTTTTTT
TRBJ1-2 | NA | 14 | TRBD1 | TRBV10-3 | CAIRSGSGQYGYTF | TGTGCCATCAGGTCGGGGTCGGGACAGTATGGCTACACCTTC
TRBJ1-3 | NA | 15 | NA | TRBV6-5 | CASSRGSSSGNTIYF | TGTGCCAGCAGCCGAGGCTCTAGCTCTGGAAACACCATATATTTT
TRBJ1-1 | NA | 15 | TRBD1 | TRBV6-5 | CASSYSTGGSTEAFF | TGTGCCAGCAGTTACTCGACAGGGGGCAGCACTGAAGCTTTCTTT
TRBJ2-5 | NA | 14 | TRBD1 | TRBV19 | CASNSGTDRRTQYF | TGTGCCAGTAACTCCGGGACAGACAGGAGGACCCAGTACTTC
TRBJ1-4 | NA | 15 | TRBD1 | TRBV9 | CASSVGTGGFEKLFF | TGTGCCAGCAGCGTAGGGACAGGGGGCTTTGAAAAACTGTTTTTT
TRBJ2-1 | NA | 16 | TRBD2 | TRBV29-1 | CSVPTSGTSGANEQFF | TGCAGCGTTCCTACTTCGGGGACTAGCGGGGCCAATGAGCAGTTCTTC
TRBJ1-1 | NA | 13 | TRBD1 | TRBV4-2 | CASSPAGGFLAFF | TGTGCCAGCAGTCCCGCAGGGGGGTTTTTAGCTTTCTTT
TRBJ1-2 | once | 16 | TRBD1 | TRBV4-1 | CASSQPNRGPNYGYTF | TGCGCCAGCAGCCAACCCAACAGGGGGCCTAACTATGGCTACACCTTC
TRBJ2-1 | NA | 15 | NA | TRBV6-4 | CASSLEAGSYNEQFF | TGTGCCAGCAGCCTCGAGGCTGGCTCCTACAATGAGCAGTTCTTC
TRBJ1-5 | NA | 13 | NA | TRBV6-5 | CASRTSSNQPQHF | TGTGCCAGCCGGACATCCAGCAATCAGCCCCAGCATTTT
TRBJ2-5 | NA | 16 | NA | TRBV7-8 | CASSFSRGGGVETQYF | TGTGCCAGCAGCTTTTCTAGAGGGGGGGGAGTAGAGACCCAGTACTTC
TRBJ2-5 | NA | 14 | NA | TRBV2 | CASSAGAVWETQYF | TGTGCCAGCAGTGCAGGGGCAGTCTGGGAGACCCAGTACTTC
TRBJ1-1 | NA | 13 | NA | TRBV30 | CAWRNSGNTEAFF | TGTGCCTGGCGTAATTCGGGGAACACTGAAGCTTTCTTT
TRBJ2-6 | NA | 17 | TRBD2 | TRBV7-3 | CASSYTGGRVGANVLTF | TGTGCCAGCAGCTACACGGGGGGGCGGGTTGGGGCCAACGTCCTGACTTTC
TRBJ2-3 | NA | 12 | NA | TRBV7-6 | CASSSRTDTQYF | TGTGCCAGCAGCTCCCGTACAGATACGCAGTATTTT
TRBJ1-1 | NA | 12 | TRBD1 | TRBV10-3 | CAITADRVKAFF | TGTGCCATCACCGCAGACAGGGTGAAAGCTTTCTTT
TRBJ1-1 | NA | 17 | TRBD1 | TRBV11-3 | CASSPGQGAYMNTEAFF | TGTGCCAGCAGCCCAGGACAGGGAGCCTACATGAACACTGAAGCTTTCTTT
TRBJ1-1 | NA | 12 | NA | TRBV18 | CASSPTDTEAFF | TGTGCCAGCTCACCGACAGACACTGAAGCTTTCTTT
TRBJ2-5 | NA | 13 | TRBD2 | TRBV9 | CASGGTSKETQYF | TGTGCCAGCGGAGGGACTAGCAAGGAGACCCAGTACTTC
TRBJ2-3 | once | 13 | NA | TRBV10-2 | CASGGGATDTQYF | TGCGCCAGCGGTGGCGGGGCCACAGATACGCAGTATTTT
TRBJ1-1 | few | 14 | TRBD1 | TRBV14 | CASSPTNYRGEAFF | TGTGCCAGCAGCCCGACAAACTACAGGGGTGAAGCTTTCTTT
TRBJ2-3 | NA | 13 | NA | TRBV2 | CASSSGSTDTQYF | TGTGCCAGCAGTTCCGGGAGCACAGATACGCAGTATTTT
TRBJ1-2 | NA | 12 | NA | TRBV7-3 | CASSLIQGVYTF | TGTGCCAGCAGCTTAATTCAGGGTGTCTACACCTTC
TRBJ1-1 | once | 16 | NA | TRBV9 | CASSVAPTQMNTEAFF | TGTGCCAGCAGCGTAGCTCCCACCCAGATGAACACTGAAGCTTTCTTT
TRBJ2-1 | NA | 14 | TRBD1 | TRBV19 | CASSPDRGRNEQFF | TGTGCCAGTAGCCCGGACAGGGGGCGAAATGAGCAGTTCTTC